The entry below describes one T cell receptor (beta chain). TCR beta CDR3 sequences were amplified from RNA transcripts. The study used the HTBI primer set for a first-round RT-PCR of the TCR CDR3. TCRdb reanalysed the multiplex PCR reads using MiXCR and keeps one entry per CDR3 protein. This table holds around 700,000 distinct CDR3 sequences, approximately 36% found once. The sample originates from a study of T cells in Graves' hyperthyroidism and ophthalmopathy. Across the study: Initial diagnosis, before any treatment, was when peripheral blood was collected.

The CDR3 has 17 residues. V was shortened by 8 bases and J by 2 bases, with 25 bases between the two germline ends. Clinicians diagnosed patients from clinical symptoms, serum thyroxine and TRAb, thyroid ultrasound and orbital computed tomography. This TCR derives from a woman aged 40 to 50 with Graves' hyperthyroidism. The chain links TRBV12-3 or TRBV12-4 to TRBJ2-7, with D possibly matching TRBD2 (8 bases). Sequenced input: blood. Here the CDR3 DNA reads TGTGCCAGCTCCCCGGGAGGGGGCAAGGGAAGAACCTACGAGCAGTACTTC. Translation gives CASSPGGGKGRTYEQYF.